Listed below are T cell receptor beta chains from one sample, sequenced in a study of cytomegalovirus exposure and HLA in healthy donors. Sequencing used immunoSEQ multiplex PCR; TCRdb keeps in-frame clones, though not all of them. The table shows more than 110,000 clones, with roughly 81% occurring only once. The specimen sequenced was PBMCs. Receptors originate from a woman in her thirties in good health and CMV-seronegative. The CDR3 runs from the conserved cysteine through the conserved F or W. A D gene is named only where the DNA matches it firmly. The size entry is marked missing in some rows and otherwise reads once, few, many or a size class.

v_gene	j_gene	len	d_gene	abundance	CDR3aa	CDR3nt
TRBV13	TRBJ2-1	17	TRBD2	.	CASSVPDGLAANNEQFF	TGTGCCAGCAGCGTACCAGATGGGCTAGCGGCCAACAATGAGCAGTTCTTC
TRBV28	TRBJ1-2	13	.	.	CASSFPGFYGYTF	TGTGCCAGCAGCTTCCCAGGGTTCTATGGCTACACCTTC
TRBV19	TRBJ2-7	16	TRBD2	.	CASSIRGSGDSYEQYF	TGTGCCAGTAGTATAAGGGGTAGCGGGGACTCCTACGAGCAGTACTTC
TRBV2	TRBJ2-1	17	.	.	CASSEAAGGDRPYEQFF	TGTGCCAGCAGTGAAGCGGCGGGAGGGGACAGGCCCTATGAGCAGTTCTTC
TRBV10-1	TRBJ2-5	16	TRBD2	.	CASRQIAGGSLETQYF	TGCGCCAGCAGACAAATAGCGGGGGGCTCTCTAGAGACCCAGTACTTC
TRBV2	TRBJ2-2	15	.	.	CASRRTTTNTGELFF	TGTGCCAGCAGACGGACAACCACGAACACCGGGGAGCTGTTTTTT
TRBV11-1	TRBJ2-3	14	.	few	CASSLWGVSDTQYF	TGTGCCAGCAGCTTATGGGGAGTTTCAGATACGCAGTATTTT
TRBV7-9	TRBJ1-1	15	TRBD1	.	CASSPRGQLNTEAFF	TGTGCCAGCAGCCCCAGGGGGCAGCTGAACACTGAAGCTTTCTTT
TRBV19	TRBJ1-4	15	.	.	CASSISLQGNEKLFF	TGTGCCAGTAGTATATCCTTACAGGGTAATGAAAAACTGTTTTTT
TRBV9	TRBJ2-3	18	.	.	CASSIAEGRREWGDTQYF	TGTGCCAGCAGCATCGCGGAGGGTAGGAGGGAGTGGGGAGATACGCAGTATTTT
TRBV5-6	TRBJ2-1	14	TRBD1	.	CASSLSGQGYEQFF	TGTGCCAGCAGCTTGTCGGGACAGGGCTATGAGCAGTTCTTC
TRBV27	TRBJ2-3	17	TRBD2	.	CASSWTSGGRPTDTQYF	TGTGCCAGCAGTTGGACTAGCGGGGGGCGGCCCACAGATACGCAGTATTTT
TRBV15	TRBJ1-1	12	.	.	CATSSGGVEAFF	TGTGCCACCAGCAGCGGAGGGGTTGAAGCTTTCTTT
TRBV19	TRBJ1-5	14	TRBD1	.	CASNGQGYNQPQHF	TGTGCCAGTAATGGACAGGGGTACAATCAGCCCCAGCATTTT
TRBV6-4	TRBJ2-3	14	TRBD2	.	CASSAGGHTDTQYF	TGTGCCAGCAGTGCGGGGGGGCACACAGATACGCAGTATTTT
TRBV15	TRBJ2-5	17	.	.	CATSRGPPGLTQETQYF	TGTGCCACCAGCAGGGGTCCTCCCGGGTTAACACAAGAGACCCAGTACTTC
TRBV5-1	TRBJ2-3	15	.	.	CASSKTGGHTDTQYF	TGCGCCAGCAGCAAGACAGGTGGGCACACAGATACGCAGTATTTT
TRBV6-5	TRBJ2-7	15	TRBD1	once	CASSYGTGGLYEQYF	TGTGCCAGCAGTTACGGTACAGGGGGCTTATACGAGCAGTACTTC
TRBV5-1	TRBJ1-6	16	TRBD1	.	CASSEGQRNYNSPLHF	TGCGCCAGCAGCGAGGGACAGAGAAACTATAATTCACCCCTCCACTTT
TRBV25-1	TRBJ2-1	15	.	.	CASSASGGSYNEQFF	TGTGCCAGCAGTGCGTCCGGAGGCTCCTACAATGAGCAGTTCTTC
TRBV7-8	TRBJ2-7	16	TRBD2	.	CASSSRTSGGSYEQYF	TGTGCCAGCAGCTCCAGGACTAGCGGGGGGTCTTACGAGCAGTACTTC
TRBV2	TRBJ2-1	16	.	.	CASSPRGRSSYNEQFF	TGTGCCAGCAGTCCTAGAGGGCGCAGCTCCTACAATGAGCAGTTCTTC
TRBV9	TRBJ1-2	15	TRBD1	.	CASSVGDRGPRGYTF	TGTGCCAGCAGCGTAGGGGACAGGGGGCCTAGGGGCTACACCTTC
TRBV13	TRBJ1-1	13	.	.	CASSRRGGTEAFF	TGTGCCAGCAGCAGGAGGGGTGGGACTGAAGCTTTCTTT
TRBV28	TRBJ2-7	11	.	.	CASNSFYEQYF	TGTGCCAGCAATTCCTTCTACGAGCAGTACTTC
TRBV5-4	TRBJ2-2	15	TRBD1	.	CASSLGDRGAGELFF	TGTGCCAGCAGCTTGGGGGACAGGGGGGCCGGGGAGCTGTTTTTT
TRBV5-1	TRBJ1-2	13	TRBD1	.	CASSSDRGLGYTF	TGCGCCAGCAGCTCTGACAGGGGGCTTGGCTACACCTTC
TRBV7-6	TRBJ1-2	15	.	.	CASSLGQGINYGYTF	TGTGCCAGCAGCTTGGGGCAGGGCATTAACTATGGCTACACCTTC
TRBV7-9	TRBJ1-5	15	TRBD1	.	CASSPGTALNQPQHF	TGTGCCAGCAGCCCCGGGACAGCTTTAAATCAGCCCCAGCATTTT
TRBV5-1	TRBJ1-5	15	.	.	CASSLGLNSNQPQHF	TGCGCCAGCAGCTTGGGACTCAATAGCAATCAGCCCCAGCATTTT
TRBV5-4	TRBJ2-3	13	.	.	CASSPGGTDTQYF	TGTGCCAGCAGCCCCGGTGGTACAGATACGCAGTATTTT